This TCR beta chain is drawn from a study of T cell responses to AZD1222 COVID-19 vaccine. General observations from the study: Mostly white British, mostly female donors; authors suggested clonal diversity may be underestimated. AZD1222 recipients seropositive at baseline numbered only five to seven. Repertoires were collected only later (after the peak T cell response had occurred).

Second doses were pooled across both intervals (about 4 or about 12 weeks). The CDR3 contains 16 residues. V shed 2 bases and J 0 bases; nucleotides not matched to a gene: 2. Germline CDR1 reads LNHDA; CDR2 reads SQIVND (reference sequence). Assay used: immunoSEQ multiplex PCR; TCRdb lists only in-frame clones, some missing. This table holds fewer than 90,000 clones, over 75% found once. Concerning this clone itself: Its antigen is undetermined.

The material was peripheral blood, obtained 28 days after the second AZD1222 dose. This TCR derives from an adult who received the AZD1222 COVID-19 vaccine. The chain recombines TRBV19 with TRBJ2-2, with 8 nucleotides matching TRBD1. The CDR3 DNA follows: TGTGCCAGTAGTATAAGACAGGGGTCGAACACCGGGGAGCTGTTTTTT. This sequence encodes CASSIRQGSNTGELFF.